This is a list of T cell receptor beta chains from one sample in a study of OX40 agonist ivuxolimab in advanced cancers. Generated by immunoSEQ multiplex PCR, the TCRdb table keeps only in-frame clones and is missing some. The sample shows around 80,000 clones, approximately 89% of them seen only once. Sequencing was performed on CD4+ or CD8+ T cells sorted from blood, taken in a trial of the OX40 agonist ivuxolimab. All receptors come from an adult with an advanced solid tumor such as melanoma, head and neck, liver or kidney cancer. CDR3s leave out the opening cysteine and the closing phenylalanine or tryptophan. The size of a clone is reported for some rows only, either as once, few or many, or as a class for expanded clones.

few	TRBV7-6	TRBJ2-5	ASRPLTGVGETQY
NA	TRBV5-1	TRBJ2-7	ASSLAFPPERVYEQY
NA	TRBV19	TRBJ2-3	ASSDRTSGRDITDTQY
once	TRBV6-5	TRBJ2-3	ATGRGVGTDTQY
NA	TRBV5-4	TRBJ2-3	ASSSRQGWTDTQY
NA	TRBV9	TRBJ1-1	ASSVGPGGRYPLGTEAF
NA	TRBV5-4	TRBJ2-2	ASSSPAGELF
NA	TRBV10-3	TRBJ2-3	AISNRGPPTDTQY
NA	TRBV5-4	TRBJ2-7	ASSLAASGRGYEQY
NA	TRBV30	TRBJ1-1	AWRGAGGRTMNTEAF
NA	TRBV5-1	TRBJ1-5	ASSLTAGNQPQH
once	TRBV11-2	TRBJ2-7	ASSLVGQGADEQY
NA	TRBV29-1	TRBJ1-5	SVGGVSNQPQH
NA	TRBV18	TRBJ2-7	ASSPRTTGSIEQY
NA	TRBV27	TRBJ1-2	ASSRQGGRGYT
NA	TRBV4-1	TRBJ2-2	ASSQPPEGRGGTGELF
NA	TRBV2	TRBJ1-2	ASSGTRANYGYT
NA	TRBV9	TRBJ2-7	ASSSSGGNYEQY
NA	TRBV18	TRBJ2-5	ASSPQGEAQY
NA	TRBV6-5	TRBJ2-4	ASSYSSLTVKNIQY
NA	TRBV19	TRBJ1-5	ASKGQGDQPQH
NA	TRBV30	TRBJ2-7	AWSGTGYEQY
few	TRBV6-5	TRBJ2-1	ASSLGQGTYEQF
few	TRBV30	TRBJ2-2	AWRPTRRDRGTGELF
NA	TRBV11-1	TRBJ1-1	ASSLAWGQNTEAF
NA	TRBV2	TRBJ2-5	ASSRTQETQY
NA	TRBV9	TRBJ2-5	ASSVGDFRTQY